Following are 8 T cell receptor beta chains from one sample sequenced in a study of metastatic and nonmetastatic thyroid tumors. Prior to thyroid surgery, none of the patients had received any treatment. TCRdb re-clonotyped the PCR reads through MiXCR. The profile shows approximately 39,000 clones, about 20% of them singletons. Source material: blood. The receptors were sampled from a female donor with papillary thyroid cancer or a benign thyroid nodule (not recorded which). Some clones in this sample may be carry-over from other donors' samples.

Turning to this clone: One junction end disagrees with the germline gene, perhaps due to a read error. V and J are TRBV12-3 or TRBV12-4 and TRBJ2-3; 10 bases line up with TRBD2. The CDR3 loop spans 20 amino acids. CDR3 region: CASSFVFRLAGVAATYTQYF. CDR3 sequence (DNA): TGTGCCAGCAGTTTCGTGTTTAGGCTAGCGGGAGTGGCCGCCACATATACGCAGTATTTT.

This clone was found a few times. The chain recombines TRBV3-1 with TRBJ1-1, with D hard to call. The CDR3 loop spans 14 amino acids. Per germline, CDR1 LGHDT and CDR2 YNNKEL (reference sequence). V lost 6 bases, J lost 2 bases, and 13 bases lay in between. The CDR3 here is CASSLASFNTEAFF. For the CDR3, the DNA is TGTGCCAGCAGTTTAGCCAGCTTTAACACTGAAGCTTTCTTT.

At least ten counts were recorded for this clone. The chain couples TRBV5-1 to TRBJ1-3; 8 nucleotides line up with TRBD1. This CDR3 region has 16 residues. CDR1 is SGHRS and CDR2 is YFSETQ in the germline V gene. V lost 3 bases to trimming and J lost 9 bases; unmatched junction nucleotides: 14. CDR3 loop: CASSSTSGGPQGTIYF. Here the CDR3 DNA reads TGCGCCAGCAGCTCCACTTCAGGGGGCCCCCAAGGCACCATATATTTT.

This clone appeared a few times. One junction end disagrees with the germline gene, perhaps due to a read error. The J gene is TRBJ2-3, the V gene TRBV24-1; 11 bases line up with TRBD2. The germline V gene encodes CDR1 KGHDR and CDR2 SFDVKD. The CDR3 covers 16 residues. CDR3 in amino acids: CVTSDQLAGEEDTQYF. CDR3 DNA: TGCGTCACCAGTGATCAACTAGCGGGAGAGGAGGATACGCAGTATTTT.

This clone was counted only a few times. The V and J genes are TRBV20-1 and TRBJ1-1, with D possibly TRBD1 on 5 matching bases. The CDR3 totals 10 residues. CDR1 and CDR2 from the germline V gene are DFQATT and SNEGSKA (reference sequence). V lost 7 bases and J lost 9, with 12 bases in between. The CDR3 reads CSGSGKKAFF. CDR3 in DNA: TGCAGTGGTTCAGGGAAGAAAGCTTTCTTT.

In DNA, the CDR3 is TGCAGCGTTGAAACGACTGGCGGAAACACCATATATTTT. Translation gives CSVETTGGNTIYF. The V call is TRBV29-1, the J call TRBJ1-3; D not resolved. Trimming left V 2 bases short and J 4 bases short, with 9 bases between. CDR1 and CDR2 (germline): SQVTM, ANQGSEA. This CDR3 region has 13 residues.

In its sample, this clone was seen many times. J is TRBJ1-4 and V is TRBV29-1; D possibly corresponds to TRBD1 (6 bases). Germline-derived CDR1 and CDR2 are SQVTM and ANQGSEA. The CDR3 is 14 amino acids. Trimming removed 4 bases at V and 5 bases at J, with 14 bases between. This chain's CDR3 is CSVGDGQRNEKLFF. In nucleotides, the CDR3 is TGCAGCGTTGGGGACGGACAGAGAAATGAAAAACTGTTTTTT.

The J gene is TRBJ1-1, the V gene TRBV18; 7 nucleotides align to TRBD1. The germline CDR1 and CDR2 sequences are KGHSH and LQKENI. The CDR3 runs to 16 residues. V gave up 0 bases and J gave up 2 bases; unmatched junction bases: 6. The CDR3 DNA reads as TGTGCCAGCTCACCACCCTCACAGGGGAGCAACACTGAAGCTTTCTTT. This gives the protein CASSPPSQGSNTEAFF.